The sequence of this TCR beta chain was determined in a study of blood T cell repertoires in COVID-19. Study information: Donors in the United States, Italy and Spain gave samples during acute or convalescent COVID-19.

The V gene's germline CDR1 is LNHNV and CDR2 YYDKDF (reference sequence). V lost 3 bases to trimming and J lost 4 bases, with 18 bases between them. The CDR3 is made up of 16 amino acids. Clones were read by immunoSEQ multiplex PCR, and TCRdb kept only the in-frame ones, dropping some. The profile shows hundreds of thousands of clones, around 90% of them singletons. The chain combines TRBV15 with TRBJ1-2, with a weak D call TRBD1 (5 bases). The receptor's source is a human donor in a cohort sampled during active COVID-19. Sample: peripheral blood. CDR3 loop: CATSRAVGGVSYGYTF. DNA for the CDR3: TGTGCCACCAGCAGGGCTGTGGGGGGGGTCAGCTATGGCTACACCTTC.